A single sample gave rise to the 2 T cell receptor beta chains below, sequenced in a study of blood T cell repertoires in COVID-19. Assay: immunoSEQ multiplex PCR; the TCRdb copy retains only in-frame clones and omits some. The data contain some 270,000 clones, approximately 90% of them singletons. The source material was peripheral blood. These receptors were taken from a man aged 25-45 years with acute or convalescent COVID-19.

The chain joins TRBV5-8 to TRBJ2-1, with 13 nucleotides matching TRBD2. Looked up from germline, CDR1 is SGHTS and CDR2 is YDEGEE. V lost 4 bases, J lost 8 bases, and 9 bases stayed unmatched. The CDR3 sequence is 16 residues long. The DNA of the CDR3 is TGTGCCAGCAGCAGAAGGACTAGCGGGAGAACCCATGAGCAGTTCTTC. Protein product: CASSRRTSGRTHEQFF.

This chain uses TRBV9 with TRBJ2-3; TRBD2 might be the D (6 bases). Trimming left V 3 bases short and J 2 bases short, with 13 bases between. This CDR3 has 15 residues. CDR1 and CDR2 from the germline V gene are SGDLS and YYNGEE. CDR3 protein: CASSGRLDYTDTQYF. CDR3 nucleotide sequence: TGTGCCAGCAGCGGACGACTAGACTACACAGATACGCAGTATTTT. Based on the CDR3 plus reference TRBV9 and TRBJ2-3, the full variable domain is DSGVTQTPKHLITATGQRVTLRCSPRSGDLSVYWYQQSLDQGLQFLIQYYNGEERAKGNILERFSAQQFPDLHSELNLSSLELGDSALYFCASSGRLDYTDTQYFGPGTRLTVL.